This T cell receptor (beta chain) derives from a study of T cells after posttransplantation cyclophosphamide. Study-wide results and caveats: Later blood repertoires were often dominated by clones from the donor CD8+ memory compartment.

This clone was recorded at least ten times. Its specificity is unknown. Sequenced by immunoSEQ multiplex PCR; TCRdb stores in-frame clones only, minus some. The specimen has about 38,000 clones, none found just once. This CDR3 is built from 11 residues. The V gene lost 6 bases and the J gene lost 9 bases, with 9 bases spanning the gap. In germline, CDR1 is MNHEY, CDR2 SVGAGI. The sample taken for sequencing was PBMCs. The source is a man aged 50 to 60 in good health, CMV-negative, and a related stem cell transplant donor. The J gene is TRBJ2-1, the V gene TRBV6-5; the D gene is possibly TRBD1 (6 bases). CDR3 sequence: CASRQGPEQFF. Here the CDR3 DNA reads TGTGCCAGCAGACAGGGTCCTGAGCAGTTCTTC.